This entry features one T cell receptor beta chain sequence. Its antigen specificity is not known. No much larger clone is present one base from it, and per-base qualities are unavailable. The library came from 5' RACE. Sequencing was carried out with an Illumina HiSeq 2500. The second PCR ran for roughly 7 to 11 cycles and used a J-beta primer mix along with a sample-barcoded 5' primer. Each TCR beta cDNA molecule received a unique molecular identifier from a template-switch 5' adaptor carrying 12 random nucleotides. At least 3 million CDR3-containing paired-end reads were obtained from each sample. First-strand cDNA was synthesized from all RNA with the Mint cDNA synthesis kit, primed by a TRBC-specific oligonucleotide. Following uracil-DNA glycosylase treatment, all cDNA underwent a first 18-cycle PCR with the universal primers M1SS and BC2_uni_R. As for the original processing: Each sample was normalized by randomly selecting 1 million high-quality reads, each carrying a distinct molecular identifier. Reads with shared molecular identifiers were discarded instead of being binned into consensus sequences. MiTCR, with a Q25 quality threshold and the strictest error-elimination algorithm, was used for CDR3 identification, clonotype clustering and error correction. A nonparametric unseen species model with Euler transformation was used to estimate a lower bound on total TCR beta diversity. TCRdb took the public reads, trimmed them with fastp at Q25, ran MiXCR for clone calling and kept in-frame beta chains. For every CDR3 protein sequence, its rows merge into one entry that carries the most common genes and DNA. The V and J calls shown here were made by TCRdb, not taken from the authors' results. Within this sample are about 1,600,000 distinct CDR3 sequences, with 40% to 50% of them counted one time only. The biggest ten clones account for around 8% of the sample.

The sample belongs to a study of blood T cells in healthy people across ages (dated by TCRdb to about 2015). Some background on the complete study: Template switching captured roughly one uniquely barcoded TCR beta cDNA molecule per two T cells in model experiments. Age-related changes in TCR beta repertoire diversity were measured in the study by deep sequencing normalized with unique cDNA molecular identifiers. The donors were divided into four age groups: young (average approximately 17 years), middle-aged (under 40), aged (around 59) and long-lived (roughly 86). To avoid experimental bias, donors of different ages were randomly spread across the sequencing lanes. Two additional independent replicas of 1 million unique cDNA reads from the same blood draw were analyzed for two donors (one aged 18 to 29 and one aged 80 or older).

Summary of the overall study and its limitations: Bulk unsorted PBMC profiling prevented conclusive comparison of naive and antigen-experienced compartments. As age increased, observed TCR beta diversity per million T cells dropped in a roughly linear way, and a significant reduction was already evident by age about 36. Compared with the aged group, the long-lived group had more naive CD4+ T cells, fewer expanded clones and increased TCR diversity, suggesting age selection. Total diversity estimates from one million sequenced T cells were considered lower bounds and underestimates. Because the CMV infection status of the donors was unknown, age-related changes in expanded clonotypes may potentially have been confounded. The percentage of naive T cells measured by flow cytometry correlated strongly with observed TCR beta diversity.

The donors were 40 or so Caucasian individuals from Russia, aged roughly 6 to 90 years, who were systemically healthy. Roughly 9 milliliters of peripheral blood were drawn from each donor into EDTA-treated Vacutainer tubes. Ficoll-Paque density-gradient centrifugation was used to isolate PBMCs, with at least 7 million per sample. Total RNA was extracted from PBMCs with Trizol reagent, with at least 5.5 micrograms obtained per sample. The percentages of naive CD45RAhigh/CD27high T cells were determined by flow cytometry on a PBMC aliquot from every donor. Inclusive of the bounding cysteine and phenylalanine, the CDR3 is 15 residues long. Here the CDR3 DNA is all that survives: 45 bases in frame from base 1. A distance of 14 bases separates the germline ends of V and J, which lose 4 bases and 3 bases respectively. Looking up the germline V gene yields CDR1 SGHVS and CDR2 FNYEAQ.

Material for sequencing was blood. The receptor's source is a woman younger than 30 in good health. The rearrangement combines TRBV7-6 with TRBJ2-3, with the D gene not clear enough to name. Here is the DNA: TGTGCCAGCAGCTCGATGACCACCCCGACAGATACGCAGTATTTT. Its protein is CASSSMTTPTDTQYF.